One sample yielded the 14 T cell receptor beta chains listed below, sequenced in a study of T cell responses to AZD1222 COVID-19 vaccine. The assay was immunoSEQ multiplex PCR, and TCRdb's table has in-frame clones only and misses some. In the table there are more than 100,000 clones, 88% of which are singletons. The sample consisted of peripheral blood, taken on day 0 of AZD1222 vaccination. These receptors were obtained from an adult in good health.

The CDR3 sequence is CASSLPGQSDSYEQYF. CDR3 in DNA: TGTGCCAGCAGCTTACCCGGACAGTCTGACTCCTACGAGCAGTACTTC. The chain has TRBV7-9 and TRBJ2-7, with a possible D match to TRBD1 (6 bases). V lost 2 bases, J lost 0 bases, and 14 bases lay in between. Germline V gives CDR1 SEHNR, CDR2 FQNEAQ (reference sequence). The CDR3 runs to 16 residues.

A few counts support this clone. The chain has TRBV7-3 and TRBJ2-7, with 7 bases matching TRBD2. CDR1 SGHTA and CDR2 FQGTGA come from the germline V gene. Germline trimming cut 1 base from V and 3 bases from J; bases unmatched to any gene: 9. The CDR3 covers 16 residues. The CDR3 bases are TGTGCCAGCAGCTTAAGTAGTGGTGGCGGGGGCTACGAGCAGTACTTC. It codes for CASSLSSGGGGYEQYF.

The gene calls are TRBV12-3 or TRBV12-4 and TRBJ1-2; no clear D gene. This CDR3 spans 13 amino acids. The V end lost 5 bases, the J end lost 8 bases, and 15 bases lay between the germline ends. The CDR3 region has the DNA TGTGCCAGCAGTCGAAGGGTCGACGGGGGCTACACCTTC. This encodes CASSRRVDGGYTF.

The J gene is TRBJ1-6, the V gene TRBV19; no definite D call. Trimming removed 0 bases at V and 9 bases at J, with 12 bases between. Germline lookup yields CDR1 LNHDA and CDR2 SQIVND (reference sequence). The CDR3 spans 15 residues. CDR3 DNA sequence: TGTGCCAGTAGTATAGATGCATCTCAAAGTTCACCCCTCCACTTT. Protein sequence: CASSIDASQSSPLHF.

The CDR3 nucleotides are TGTGCCAGCAGCTTAGAGTATCTTGGGACCGGACAGTACTTC. Translated: CASSLEYLGTGQYF. The rearrangement uses TRBV7-9 and TRBJ2-4; possibly TRBD1 or TRBD2 for D (5 bases each). This CDR3 comprises 14 residues. Looked up from germline, CDR1 is SEHNR and CDR2 is FQNEAQ (reference sequence). The germline V and J ends were trimmed by 1 base and 13 bases, with 17 bases remaining between them.

The genes are TRBV29-1 and TRBJ1-1, with no clear D. V lost 4 bases, J lost 1 base, and 13 bases lay in between. The length of the CDR3 is 14 residues. The germline CDR1 and CDR2 sequences are SQVTM and ANQGSEA. The CDR3 DNA follows: TGCAGCGTTGTACTTCACGCGGGGAACACTGAAGCTTTCTTT. This translates into CSVVLHAGNTEAFF.

The genes are TRBV7-9 and TRBJ1-5; tentative D call: TRBD1 (5 bases). Trimming shortened V by 3 bases and J by 4 bases, and 10 bases separated the two germline ends. Germline lookup yields CDR1 SEHNR and CDR2 FQNEAQ (reference sequence). This CDR3 has 14 amino acids. The CDR3, as DNA: TGTGCCAGCAGCTTGCCAGGGAGAAATCAGCCCCAGCATTTT. Amino acids: CASSLPGRNQPQHF.

J is TRBJ1-5 and V is TRBV27; D is possibly TRBD1 (5 bases). The germline V and J ends were trimmed by 0 bases and 7 bases, with 19 bases remaining between them. CDR3 length: 17 amino acids. The germline V gene encodes CDR1 MNHEY and CDR2 SMNVEV (reference sequence). CDR3 in amino acids: CASSLSKAQGLRQPQHF. CDR3 nucleotide sequence: TGTGCCAGCAGTTTATCGAAGGCGCAGGGTTTACGACAGCCCCAGCATTTT.

The rearrangement links TRBV27 to TRBJ1-5; 7 bases are shared with TRBD1. This CDR3 is 14 amino acids long. Per the germline V gene, CDR1 is MNHEY and CDR2 is SMNVEV (reference sequence). Trimming removed 6 bases from V and 5 bases from J; junction bases left unmatched: 7. CDR3 sequence reads: CASSFQGGDQPQHF. CDR3 in DNA: TGTGCCAGCAGCTTTCAGGGGGGAGATCAGCCCCAGCATTTT.

V is TRBV27 and J is TRBJ1-5; 8 bases align to TRBD1. The germline CDR1 and CDR2 sequences are MNHEY and SMNVEV (reference sequence). This CDR3 has 19 amino acids. V shed 2 bases, J shed 0 bases, and the junction held 12 bases outside the gene matches. CDR3 loop: CASSLRPGGPGDSNQPQHF. CDR3 in DNA: TGTGCCAGCAGTTTACGGCCAGGGGGCCCAGGGGATAGCAATCAGCCCCAGCATTTT.

This chain uses TRBV21-1 with TRBJ2-7; TRBD1 reflects the table's D call only, with no check against the DNA. TRBV21-1 is a pseudogene locus. This CDR3 is 13 amino acids long. The CDR3 is CARRDRKIPEQYF. CDR3 sequence (DNA): TGTGCCAGACGGGACAGGAAGATACCCGAGCAGTACTTC.

The chain employs TRBV5-1 and TRBJ2-5; D call uncertain. Per germline, CDR1 SGHRS and CDR2 YFSETQ. The CDR3 sequence is 12 residues long. V was cut by 2 bases and J by 4 bases, with 6 bases left in between. CDR3 amino acids: CASSFGGETQYF. CDR3 nucleotides: TGCGCCAGCAGCTTTGGCGGAGAGACCCAGTACTTC.

The chain has TRBV9 and TRBJ2-3; possibly TRBD1 for D (5 bases). Germline V gene sequence: CDR1 SGDLS, CDR2 YYNGEE. The CDR3 loop spans 14 amino acids. The germline V and J ends were trimmed by 0 bases and 5 bases, with 10 bases remaining between them. CDR3 region: CASSVGQGIDTQYF. CDR3 bases: TGTGCCAGCAGCGTAGGGCAGGGAATAGATACGCAGTATTTT.

This chain uses TRBV4-3 with TRBJ2-3, with TRBD2 identical over 10 bases. CDR3 length: 17 amino acids. The trim removed 0 bases at V and 1 base at J, leaving 4 bases unmatched. Germline CDR1 and CDR2: LGHNA and YSLEER. For the CDR3, the DNA is TGCGCCAGCAGCCAAGAATGGGGGACTAGCGGCACAGATACGCAGTATTTT. This sequence encodes CASSQEWGTSGTDTQYF.